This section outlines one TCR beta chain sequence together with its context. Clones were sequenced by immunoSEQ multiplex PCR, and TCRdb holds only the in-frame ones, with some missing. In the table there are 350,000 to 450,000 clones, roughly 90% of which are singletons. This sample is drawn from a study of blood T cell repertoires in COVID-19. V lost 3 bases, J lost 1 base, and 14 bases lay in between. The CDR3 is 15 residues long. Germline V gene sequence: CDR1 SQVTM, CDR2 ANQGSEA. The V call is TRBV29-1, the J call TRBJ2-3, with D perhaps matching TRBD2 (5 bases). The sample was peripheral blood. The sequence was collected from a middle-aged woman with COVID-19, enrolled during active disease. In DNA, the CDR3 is TGCAGCGTTGATCGGTCGGGGTCTCGCACAGATACGCAGTATTTT. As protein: CSVDRSGSRTDTQYF.